A selection of T cell receptor beta chains follows, all from one sample in a study of T-cell memory formation after mild COVID-19. TCRdb passed the 5' RACE reads through MiXCR, listing each CDR3 protein once. This table holds around 530,000 distinct CDR3 sequences, less than 25% found once. The sample taken for sequencing was PBMCs or a T cell subset sorted from them (not recorded which). These TCRs come from an adult woman who had mild COVID-19 (a few samples of this study predate the infection). Cell type and time point are not known. CDR3s include the opening cysteine and the closing phenylalanine or tryptophan. The D gene is left open where the match is weak. Rows give clone size only sometimes, using once, few, many, or a class for an expanded clone.

>TRBV20-1|.|.|TRBJ2-2
CSASAPGQQNTGELFF
TGCAGTGCTAGCGCGCCAGGACAGCAAAACACCGGGGAGCTGTTTTTT
>TRBV29-1|few|.|TRBJ2-1
CSVERVDEQFF
TGCAGCGTTGAACGTGTCGATGAGCAGTTCTTC
>TRBV20-1|.|.|TRBJ2-5
CSAREGGNQETQYF
TGCAGTGCTAGAGAAGGCGGAAACCAAGAGACCCAGTACTTC
>TRBV5-6|few|TRBD1|TRBJ2-7
CASSWTGAGEQYF
TGTGCCAGCAGCTGGACAGGTGCCGGCGAGCAGTACTTC
>TRBV4-2|.|TRBD2|TRBJ2-3
CASSLEAGGRLTDTQYF
TGTGCCAGCAGCCTCGAAGCGGGAGGGCGCCTCACAGATACGCAGTATTTT
>TRBV12-3/TRBV12-4|once|.|TRBJ2-3
CASSSQLGDTQYF
TGTGCCAGCAGTTCCCAGCTAGGAGATACGCAGTATTTT
>TRBV21-1|few|.|TRBJ2-4
CASSKVGASGKNIQYF
TGTGCCAGCAGCAAAGTGGGGGCTAGCGGGAAAAACATTCAGTACTTC
>TRBV20-1|.|.|TRBJ2-2
CSARASERATGELFF
TGCAGTGCTAGAGCGTCCGAGAGGGCCACCGGGGAGTTGTTTTTT
>TRBV20-1|few|TRBD1|TRBJ2-7
CSATGQGAYEQYF
TGCAGTGCTACAGGACAGGGGGCCTACGAGCAGTACTTC
>TRBV14|.|TRBD2|TRBJ2-7
CASSQFSSGSNEQYF
TGTGCCAGCAGCCAATTTTCTAGCGGGAGCAACGAGCAGTACTTC
>TRBV7-9|.|.|TRBJ2-2
CASSFDPQNTGELFF
TGTGCCAGCAGCTTCGACCCTCAAAACACCGGGGAGCTGTTTTTT
>TRBV2|once|.|TRBJ1-1
CASSQTAPGTEAFF
TGTGCCAGCAGTCAAACAGCACCTGGAACTGAAGCTTTCTTT
>TRBV20-1|few|TRBD1|TRBJ2-7
CSARAGDRSSYEQYF
TGCAGTGCTAGGGCCGGGGACAGGAGCTCCTACGAGCAGTACTTC
>TRBV7-9|.|.|TRBJ1-1
CASSLGVGRNTEAFF
TGTGCCAGCAGCTTAGGGGTCGGACGGAACACTGAAGCTTTCTTT
>TRBV4-2|few|.|TRBJ2-7
CASSQDLASYEQYF
TGTGCCAGCAGCCAAGATTTAGCTTCCTACGAGCAGTACTTC
>TRBV11-3|few|.|TRBJ1-1
CASSPEGLTEAFF
TGTGCCAGCAGCCCCGAGGGACTCACTGAAGCTTTCTTT
>TRBV29-1|few|.|TRBJ1-1
CSAVDRTKRREAFF
TGCAGCGCAGTCGACAGAACTAAAAGACGTGAAGCTTTCTTT
>TRBV7-2|.|TRBD2|TRBJ2-2
CASSPEGGLAIPRTTGELFF
TGTGCCAGCAGCCCAGAGGGGGGACTAGCGATTCCTCGAACCACCGGGGAGCTGTTTTTT
>TRBV28|.|.|TRBJ2-4
CASSSTGFLAKNIQYF
TGTGCCAGCAGTTCTACAGGGTTCCTAGCCAAAAACATTCAGTACTTC
>TRBV7-9|.|.|TRBJ1-4
CASSPPGRKNEKLFF
TGTGCCAGCAGCCCCCCAGGGAGAAAGAATGAAAAACTGTTTTTT
>TRBV12-3/TRBV12-4|few|.|TRBJ2-7
CASSDDYTSSYEQYF
TGTGCCAGCAGTGACGATTACACGAGCTCCTACGAGCAGTACTTC
>TRBV19|.|.|TRBJ1-6
CASSINRASGSPLHF
TGTGCCAGTAGTATAAACAGGGCCTCGGGTTCACCCCTCCACTTT